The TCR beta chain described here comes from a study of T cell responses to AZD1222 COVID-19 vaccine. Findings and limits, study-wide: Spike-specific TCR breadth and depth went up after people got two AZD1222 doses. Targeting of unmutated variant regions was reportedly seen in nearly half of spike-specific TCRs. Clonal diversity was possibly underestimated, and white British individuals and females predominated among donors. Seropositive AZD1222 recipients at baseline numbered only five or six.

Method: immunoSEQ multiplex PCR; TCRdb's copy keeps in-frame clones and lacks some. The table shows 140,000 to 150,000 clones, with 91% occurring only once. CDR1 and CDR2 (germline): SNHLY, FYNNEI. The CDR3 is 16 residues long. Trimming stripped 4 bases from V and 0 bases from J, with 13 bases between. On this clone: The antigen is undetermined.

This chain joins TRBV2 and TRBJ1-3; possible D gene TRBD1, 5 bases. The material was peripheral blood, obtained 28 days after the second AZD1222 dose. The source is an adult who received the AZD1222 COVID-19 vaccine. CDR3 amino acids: CASSGGAGISGNTIYF. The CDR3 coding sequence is TGTGCCAGCAGTGGCGGGGCCGGAATCTCTGGAAACACCATATATTTT.